These 27 T cell receptor beta chains came from one sample sequenced in a study of vaccination effects on CD4 cells after COVID-19. These receptors' targets are unknown. In the ViraFEST assay, antigen-specific CD4+ clonotypes were identified by expansion after peptide-pool stimulation. Subsequent to a culture period of about ten days, CD4+ T cells were isolated. Two-dose vaccination with either BNT162b2 or mRNA-1273 was given to the participants. Clones were sequenced by immunoSEQ multiplex PCR, and TCRdb holds only the in-frame ones, with some missing. The table records about 24,000 clones, around 70% of them present only once. Specimen: CD4+ T cells from PBMCs cultured with HCoV-NL63 spike peptides, collected after COVID-19 vaccination. These receptors all stem from a human donor who received a COVID-19 vaccine.

The rearrangement joins TRBV18 to TRBJ1-4; D is perhaps TRBD1 (5 bases). This CDR3 spans 15 amino acids. The germline gives CDR1 KGHSH, CDR2 LQKENI. Trimming shortened V by 1 base and J by 4 bases, and 10 bases separated the two germline ends. CDR3 sequence (DNA): TGTGCCAGCTCACCACGGCGGGGGGATAATGAAAAACTGTTTTTT. It codes for CASSPRRGDNEKLFF.

The CDR3 nucleotides read TGTGCCAGCAGCCCCAAGGACCGGACCCGAAATGAGCAGTTCTTC. It specifies CASSPKDRTRNEQFF. The V and J genes are TRBV7-9 and TRBJ2-1; D is unresolved. The V and J ends lost 5 bases and 7 bases respectively, with 18 bases between them. Germline CDR1 reads SEHNR; CDR2 reads FQNEAQ (reference sequence). This CDR3 is 15 amino acids long.

The chain recombines TRBV5-1 with TRBJ2-3; D is unresolved. This CDR3 is built from 13 residues. Germline assignment: CDR1 SGHRS and CDR2 YFSETQ. V lost 5 bases and J lost 3, with 10 bases in between. CDR3 bases: TGCGCCAGCAGTACTATCCAAACAGATACGCAGTATTTT. Translated: CASSTIQTDTQYF.

The chain recombines TRBV6-2 or TRBV6-3 with TRBJ2-1; 7 nucleotides align to TRBD2. V lost 5 bases and J lost 4; bases outside the gene matches: 8. CDR3 length equals 15 residues. CDR1 and CDR2 (germline): MNHEY, SVGEGT. This CDR3 reads CASSASSGPYNEQFF. CDR3 bases: TGTGCCAGCAGTGCTTCTAGCGGTCCATACAATGAGCAGTTCTTC.

This sequence joins TRBV4-1 and TRBJ2-6, with D hard to call. CDR1 is MGHRA, CDR2 YSYEKL, per germline. The CDR3 covers 17 residues. V shed 1 base and J shed 4 bases, with 14 bases lying between them. This CDR3 is CASSQVLLLQGANVLTF. The CDR3 region has the DNA TGCGCCAGCAGCCAAGTTCTTTTATTACAGGGGGCCAACGTCCTGACTTTC.

The chain is built from TRBV18 and TRBJ2-5, with TRBD2 as a possible D gene (6 bases). V dropped 3 bases and J dropped 5 bases, with 10 bases sitting between them. The V gene's germline CDR1 is KGHSH and CDR2 LQKENI. This CDR3 contains 13 residues. The CDR3 spells CASSPRDCETQYF. CDR3 bases: TGTGCCAGCTCACCCCGGGACTGCGAGACCCAGTACTTC.

CDR3 region: CASSLGVGGKGYTF. In DNA, the CDR3 is TGCGCCAGCAGCTTGGGGGTCGGTGGTAAAGGCTACACCTTC. V and J are TRBV5-1 and TRBJ1-2; D is undetermined. Trimming cost V 0 bases and J 8 bases, with 14 bases left between them. This CDR3 region has 14 residues. Germline lookup yields CDR1 SGHRS and CDR2 YFSETQ.

The V and J genes are TRBV30 and TRBJ1-2; D unresolved. Germline V gene sequence: CDR1 GTSNPN, CDR2 SVGIG (reference sequence). The V end was cut by 1 base, the J end by 7 bases, with 4 bases between. This CDR3 comprises 10 residues. The chain's CDR3 is CAWSGGGYTF. The CDR3 bases are TGTGCCTGGAGTGGAGGTGGCTACACCTTC.

The chain joins TRBV7-8 to TRBJ2-2, with D possibly matching TRBD1 (6 bases). Germline V gene data show CDR1 as SGHVS and CDR2 as FQNEAQ. The CDR3 has 14 residues. Trimming shortened V by 3 bases and J by 6 bases, and 11 bases separated the two germline ends. CDR3 bases: TGTGCCAGCAGCTTTCAGGGGTTATCCGGGGAGCTGTTTTTT. This gives the protein CASSFQGLSGELFF.

The V call is TRBV5-1, the J call TRBJ1-2, with D possibly being TRBD1 (5 bases). Germline CDR1 SGHRS, CDR2 YFSETQ. The V gene lost 4 bases and the J gene lost 0 bases, with 13 bases spanning the gap. This CDR3 spans 15 amino acids. The CDR3: CASSRQTPTNYGYTF. In nucleotides, the CDR3 is TGCGCCAGCAGCAGACAGACTCCCACTAACTATGGCTACACCTTC.

The CDR3 sequence is CASSIRGQGGYTF. CDR3 in DNA: TGTGCCAGCAGCATCAGGGGGCAGGGAGGCTACACCTTC. V is TRBV7-9 and J is TRBJ1-2; 8 bases line up with TRBD1. This CDR3 is 13 amino acids long. Germline V gives CDR1 SEHNR, CDR2 FQNEAQ (reference sequence). J was trimmed by 8 bases and V by 5 bases; bases with no gene match: 7.

The gene calls are TRBV30 and TRBJ1-1; TRBD1 aligns across 10 bases. Germline-derived CDR1 and CDR2 are GTSNPN and SVGIG (reference sequence). The CDR3 consists of 17 residues. After removal of 0 bases from V and 1 base from J, the junction contained 8 bases not matched to a gene. The CDR3 DNA follows: TGTGCCTGGAGTGTTGACAGGGGGCTAGGTCAGAACACTGAAGCTTTCTTT. Residues: CAWSVDRGLGQNTEAFF.

The V call is TRBV6-4, the J call TRBJ2-3, with TRBD2 matching over 16 bases. The CDR3 runs to 16 residues. J gave up 4 bases and V 2 bases, and 0 bases lay outside the gene matches. The V gene's germline CDR1 is MRHNA and CDR2 SNTAGT. This CDR3 is CASSDGTSGGADTQYF. The CDR3 nucleotides are TGTGCCAGCAGTGACGGGACTAGCGGGGGGGCAGATACGCAGTATTTT.

This clone came up a few times. This chain connects TRBV23-1 to TRBJ1-5; D might be TRBD1 (6 bases). TRBV23-1 is given ORF status, its function remaining uncertain. This CDR3 has 18 amino acids. V gave up 5 bases and J gave up 3 bases, with 23 bases separating them. The CDR3 DNA reads as TGCGCCAGCAGTACCGGACAGACTCCTTACGGTGTCAATCAGCCCCAGCATTTT. Translating gives CASSTGQTPYGVNQPQHF.

The DNA of the CDR3 is TGCGCCAGCAGCCTGACCCGGGACAGGGCGGGTGAAGCTTTCTTT. Translating it yields CASSLTRDRAGEAFF. The chain joins TRBV5-1 to TRBJ1-1; 9 bases match TRBD1. Germline trimming cut 4 bases from V and 7 bases from J; bases unmatched to any gene: 11. The CDR3 length is 15 residues. CDR1 and CDR2 from the germline V gene are SGHRS and YFSETQ.

This clone was seen just once. The V gene is TRBV18, the J gene TRBJ1-1; D unresolved. The V gene lost 3 bases and the J gene lost 0 bases, with 8 bases spanning the gap. This CDR3 is 14 amino acids long. Per the germline V gene, CDR1 is KGHSH and CDR2 is LQKENI. The CDR3 here is CASSPGLMNTEAFF. In nucleotides, the CDR3 is TGTGCCAGCTCACCGGGCCTCATGAACACTGAAGCTTTCTTT.

This chain links TRBV11-2 with TRBJ1-2, with D unclear. The CDR3 is made up of 16 amino acids. V gave up 0 bases and J gave up 2 bases, with 13 bases separating them. The germline V gene has CDR1 SGHAT and CDR2 FQNNGV. CDR3 loop: CASSLDGTDLNYGYTF. DNA for the CDR3: TGTGCCAGCAGCTTAGATGGCACGGACTTAAACTATGGCTACACCTTC.

This sequence joins TRBV7-9 and TRBJ2-1, with 9 bases aligning to TRBD1. Germline CDR1 SEHNR, CDR2 FQNEAQ (reference sequence). Trimming took 3 bases from V and 2 from J; bases not matched to a gene: 2. This CDR3 contains 15 residues. This CDR3 is CASSLDRGAYNEQFF. CDR3 DNA: TGTGCCAGCAGCTTGGACAGGGGCGCCTACAATGAGCAGTTCTTC.

In this sample, this clone turned up once. This chain uses TRBV9 with TRBJ1-3; D gene uncertain. This CDR3 comprises 15 residues. The V gene lost 0 bases and the J gene lost 0 bases, with 7 bases spanning the gap. CDR1 and CDR2 (germline): SGDLS, YYNGEE. In DNA, the CDR3 is TGTGCCAGCAGCGTAGATCTGAGCTCTGGAAACACCATATATTTT. As protein: CASSVDLSSGNTIYF.

A word on this clone: The sample has other DNA sequences that encode this CDR3 too. The chain uses TRBV15 and TRBJ2-5; no clear D. V lost 0 bases to trimming and J lost 5 bases, with 4 bases between them. CDR3 length: 12 residues. Germline CDR1 is LNHNV and CDR2 is YYDKDF (reference sequence). The CDR3 bases are TGTGCCACCAGCAGAGATGTGGAGACCCAGTACTTC. This translates into CATSRDVETQYF.

In this sample, this clone turned up a few times. This rearrangement joins TRBV2 to TRBJ1-5; TRBD1 aligns across 9 bases. CDR3 length: 15 residues. CDR1 is SNHLY and CDR2 is FYNNEI in the germline V gene. J was trimmed by 6 bases and V by 5 bases; bases with no gene match: 8. CDR3 residues: CASSRDRVLGQPQHF. CDR3 nucleotide sequence: TGTGCCAGCAGTAGGGACAGGGTATTAGGTCAGCCCCAGCATTTT. Drawing the rest from reference TRBV2 and TRBJ1-5, the complete variable domain is EPEVTQTPSHQVTQMGQEVILRCVPISNHLYFYWYRQILGQKVEFLVSFYNNEISEKSEIFDDQFSVERPDGSNFTLKIRSTKLEDSAMYFCASSRDRVLGQPQHFGDGTRLSIL.

The gene calls are TRBV5-6 and TRBJ1-4, with 9 nucleotides matching TRBD1. This CDR3 is built from 15 residues. Germline values: CDR1 SGHDT, CDR2 YYEEEE. With 1 base clipped from V and 3 bases from J, the junction kept 1 base outside the gene matches. CDR3 sequence: CASSLWTGANEKLFF. Written as DNA, the CDR3 is TGTGCCAGCAGCTTGTGGACAGGGGCTAATGAAAAACTGTTTTTT.

The J gene is TRBJ2-7, the V gene TRBV18; D uncertain. Trimming removed 5 bases from V and 4 bases from J, with 15 bases in between. Per the germline V gene, CDR1 is KGHSH and CDR2 is LQKENI. The CDR3 has 14 residues. CDR3 coding DNA: TGTGCCAGCTCAGGCCCCAACACCGTTTACGAGCAGTACTTC. This encodes CASSGPNTVYEQYF.

V gene TRBV5-1 combines with J gene TRBJ2-1; D might be TRBD2 (5 bases). Trimming removed 5 bases at V and 8 bases at J, with 11 bases between. The CDR3 spans 12 residues. Germline V gene data show CDR1 as SGHRS and CDR2 as YFSETQ. CDR3 DNA: TGCGCCAGCAGTTTCCCGAGGGATGAGCAGTTCTTC. Translated: CASSFPRDEQFF.

The chain carries TRBV2 and TRBJ1-3; 7 bases map to TRBD1. J was trimmed by 3 bases and V by 5 bases; bases with no gene match: 7. The CDR3 contains 15 residues. Germline-derived CDR1 and CDR2 are SNHLY and FYNNEI. CDR3 in amino acids: CASSQDGTDGNTIYF. The CDR3 DNA is TGTGCCAGCAGTCAAGACGGGACAGATGGAAACACCATATATTTT.

The chain recombines TRBV4-1 with TRBJ1-2, with a possible D match to TRBD1 (5 bases). This CDR3 is built from 14 residues. From germline, CDR1 is MGHRA and CDR2 YSYEKL. V was clipped by 0 bases and J by 3 bases, with 8 bases between them. The CDR3 protein is CASSQETGDYGYTF. CDR3 DNA sequence: TGCGCCAGCAGCCAAGAAACAGGAGACTATGGCTACACCTTC.

The chain recombines TRBV10-3 with TRBJ2-1; 12 nucleotides agree with TRBD2. The V and J ends lost 5 bases and 4 bases, in that order; junction bases with no gene match: 3. The CDR3 extends over 15 amino acids. Germline V lookup: CDR1 ENHRY, CDR2 SYGVKD. The CDR3 DNA is TGTGCCATCAGTTGGACTAGCGGGGAGTACAATGAGCAGTTCTTC. This encodes CAISWTSGEYNEQFF.